The rows below give T cell receptor beta chains drawn from one sample of a study of neurological immune-mediated disorders. TCRdb re-called the 5' RACE reads with MiXCR, one entry per CDR3 protein. The sample carries approximately 82,000 distinct CDR3 sequences, 13% recorded once. The sequenced sample was PBMCs. Receptors were obtained from a female donor with HTLV-1-associated myelopathy (HAM/TSP). CDR3s include the opening cysteine and the closing phenylalanine or tryptophan. D genes are given only for firm matches. The size of a clone is reported for some rows only, either as once, few or many, or as a class for expanded clones.

clone size	V gene	D gene	J gene	CDR3 protein	CDR3 DNA
.	TRBV20-1	TRBD1	TRBJ2-5	CSAGGTRGLETQYF	TGCAGTGCTGGGGGTACCAGGGGGTTAGAGACCCAGTACTTC
.	TRBV12-3/TRBV12-4	.	TRBJ1-2	CASSPQGNPLYGYTF	TGTGCCAGCAGTCCCCAGGGAAACCCTTTGTATGGCTACACCTTC
.	TRBV5-1	.	TRBJ2-3	CASSPGTPRGDTQYF	TGCGCCAGCAGCCCCGGGACACCCAGGGGAGATACGCAGTATTTT
many	TRBV5-1	.	TRBJ2-1	CASSLAGSAVRNNEQFF	TGCGCCAGCAGCTTGGCCGGGTCAGCCGTCCGCAACAATGAGCAGTTCTTC
many	TRBV7-2	TRBD2	TRBJ2-5	CASSPAGIKETQYF	TGTGCCAGCAGCCCAGCGGGGATAAAAGAGACCCAGTACTTC
few	TRBV10-3	TRBD1	TRBJ1-5	CAISRQGNSNQPQHF	TGTGCCATCAGTCGACAGGGAAATAGCAATCAGCCCCAGCATTTT
few	TRBV7-9	.	TRBJ2-3	CASSPGTDTQYF	TGTGCCAGCAGTCCAGGCACAGATACGCAGTATTTT
few	TRBV5-5	.	TRBJ2-1	CASSPDSGDYNEQFF	TGTGCCAGCAGCCCGGACAGTGGGGACTACAATGAGCAGTTCTTC
many	TRBV27	.	TRBJ2-2	CASSLGGIGELFF	TGTGCCAGCAGTTTAGGTGGAATCGGGGAGCTGTTTTTT
many	TRBV5-6	.	TRBJ2-7	CASSLGNGPYEQYF	TGTGCCAGCAGCTTGGGAAACGGACCCTACGAGCAGTACTTC
many	TRBV10-3	.	TRBJ2-5	CAITTPEETQYF	TGTGCCATCACTACCCCCGAGGAGACCCAGTACTTC
many	TRBV7-2	TRBD2	TRBJ2-1	CASSFRGSGGRVGRSYNEQFF	TGTGCCAGCAGCTTTAGGGGTAGCGGGGGTAGAGTAGGCCGTTCCTACAATGAGCAGTTCTTC
many	TRBV4-1	.	TRBJ1-3	CASSQDTSSGNTIYF	TGCGCCAGCAGCCAAGATACCAGCTCTGGAAACACCATATATTTT
many	TRBV10-3	.	TRBJ1-1	CAIQDGVNTEAFF	TGTGCCATCCAGGACGGGGTGAACACTGAAGCTTTCTTT
many	TRBV4-1	.	TRBJ2-5	CASSQTLRETQYF	TGCGCCAGCAGCCAAACCCTCCGGGAGACCCAGTACTTC
.	TRBV5-6	.	TRBJ1-1	CASSLVGVEKAFF	TGTGCCAGCAGCTTGGTAGGAGTAGAGAAAGCTTTCTTT
many	TRBV7-9	.	TRBJ2-5	CASSSSRTETQYF	TGTGCCAGCAGTTCATCCCGGACCGAGACCCAGTACTTC
.	TRBV25-1	TRBD1	TRBJ1-6	CASSDQTGGGGSPLHF	TGTGCCAGCAGTGATCAGACAGGGGGCGGGGGTTCACCCCTCCACTTT
once	TRBV5-1	TRBD2	TRBJ2-3	CDSSPNPTSGGAGDTQYF	TGCGACAGCAGCCCAAACCCGACTAGCGGGGGGGCCGGGGATACGCAGTATTTT
many	TRBV6-5	TRBD1	TRBJ2-7	CASRGQGRSYEQYF	TGTGCCAGCAGGGGACAGGGACGATCCTACGAGCAGTACTTC
few	TRBV6-5	.	TRBJ2-7	CAPKLTAYEQYF	TGTGCCCCCAAGCTTACGGCCTACGAGCAGTACTTC
.	TRBV7-9	TRBD1	TRBJ2-5	CASSPRQGWETQYF	TGTGCCAGCAGCCCCCGACAGGGGTGGGAGACCCAGTACTTC
many	TRBV28	TRBD1	TRBJ2-5	CASRTGLPTQYF	TGTGCCAGCCGGACAGGGCTCCCGACCCAGTACTTC
many	TRBV12-3/TRBV12-4	.	TRBJ1-1	CASSALGGVTEAFF	TGTGCCAGCAGTGCCCTTGGGGGTGTCACTGAAGCTTTCTTT
few	TRBV5-1	.	TRBJ2-6	CASSLEGGAGANVLTF	TGCGCCAGCAGCTTGGAAGGGGGGGCTGGGGCCAACGTCCTGACTTTC
many	TRBV20-1	.	TRBJ2-2	CSARDPTTFTGELFF	TGCAGTGCTAGAGATCCAACTACTTTTACCGGGGAGCTGTTTTTT
many	TRBV12-3/TRBV12-4	TRBD1	TRBJ2-5	CASSFNRGAIQTQYF	TGTGCCAGCAGTTTTAACAGGGGGGCGATCCAGACCCAGTACTTC
many	TRBV21-1	.	TRBJ2-3	CASSLATDTQYF	TGTGCCAGCAGCTTAGCCACAGATACGCAGTATTTT
many	TRBV7-9	.	TRBJ2-3	CASKPDRTDTQYF	TGTGCCAGCAAACCCGACCGCACAGATACGCAGTATTTT
many	TRBV9	.	TRBJ1-5	CASSVGTEVNQPQHF	TGTGCCAGCAGCGTGGGGACGGAGGTTAATCAGCCCCAGCATTTT
many	TRBV4-2	.	TRBJ1-3	CASSQDLNSGNTIYF	TGTGCCAGCAGCCAAGATCTGAACTCTGGAAACACCATATATTTT
many	TRBV20-1	TRBD2	TRBJ2-3	CSARDLLSTSGATDTQYF	TGCAGTGCTAGAGACCTTTTAAGCACTAGCGGGGCCACAGATACGCAGTATTTT
many	TRBV28	.	TRBJ2-7	CASRWGVGEQYF	TGTGCCAGCCGTTGGGGGGTGGGGGAGCAGTACTTC
.	TRBV5-1	.	TRBJ1-1	CASRKHGNTEAFF	TGCGCCAGCAGAAAACATGGTAACACTGAAGCTTTCTTT
many	TRBV20-1	TRBD1	TRBJ2-5	CSASRTGGFQETQYF	TGCAGTGCTAGTAGGACAGGGGGATTCCAAGAGACCCAGTACTTC
many	TRBV28	TRBD2	TRBJ2-2	CASRTPAGGGVSGELFF	TGTGCCAGCAGGACCCCTGCAGGTGGGGGGGTTAGCGGGGAGCTGTTTTTT
many	TRBV6-5	.	TRBJ1-4	CASSYSGAMATNEKLFF	TGTGCCAGCAGTTACTCGGGGGCGATGGCAACTAATGAAAAACTGTTTTTT
many	TRBV15	.	TRBJ1-5	CATSSEGAQPQHF	TGTGCCACCAGCAGCGAGGGCGCTCAGCCCCAGCATTTT
many	TRBV5-1	.	TRBJ1-1	CASSLDSTEAFF	TGCGCCAGCAGCTTGGACAGCACTGAAGCTTTCTTT
many	TRBV7-8	TRBD2	TRBJ2-1	CASSPRGLAGGVNEQFF	TGTGCCAGCAGCCCCCGCGGACTAGCGGGGGGGGTCAATGAGCAGTTCTTC
many	TRBV11-2	.	TRBJ2-1	CASSLERGYEQFF	TGTGCCAGCAGCTTAGAGAGGGGGTATGAGCAGTTCTTC
.	TRBV10-2	.	TRBJ2-1	CASRVGGASINEQFF	TGCGCCAGCCGGGTCGGGGGCGCCTCCATCAATGAGCAGTTCTTC
many	TRBV12-3/TRBV12-4	.	TRBJ2-3	CASSFAYGGRTDTQYF	TGTGCCAGCAGTTTTGCCTACGGGGGCCGCACAGATACGCAGTATTTT
.	TRBV20-1	.	TRBJ1-1	CSALKGHVNYEAFF	TGCAGTGCTTTAAAAGGACATGTAAACTATGAAGCTTTCTTT
many	TRBV12-3/TRBV12-4	.	TRBJ2-2	CASSSLGGKTATGELFF	TGTGCCAGCAGTTCCCTCGGCGGGAAAACGGCAACCGGGGAGCTGTTTTTT
many	TRBV6-1	TRBD1	TRBJ2-5	CASSGTGGRETQYF	TGTGCCAGCAGTGGAACAGGGGGCCGAGAGACCCAGTACTTC
few	TRBV12-5	.	TRBJ2-3	CASGLTLTSSADTQYF	TGTGCTAGTGGTTTGACATTAACTAGCTCTGCAGATACGCAGTATTTT
many	TRBV5-1	.	TRBJ2-7	CASSLSPQDRHEQYF	TGCGCCAGCAGCCTATCCCCACAGGACCGCCACGAGCAGTACTTC
many	TRBV7-9	TRBD1	TRBJ1-2	CASSRPGQGNGYTF	TGTGCCAGCAGCCGCCCGGGACAGGGAAATGGCTACACCTTC
many	TRBV11-2	TRBD1	TRBJ1-2	CASSQGGQGVFDYGYTF	TGTGCCAGCAGCCAAGGGGGACAGGGAGTATTCGACTATGGCTACACCTTC
many	TRBV9	.	TRBJ2-2	CASSVASEYTGELFF	TGTGCCAGCAGCGTAGCTTCTGAATACACCGGGGAGCTGTTTTTT
many	TRBV5-1	.	TRBJ2-1	CASSPVPSYNEQFF	TGCGCCAGCAGCCCTGTACCCTCCTACAATGAGCAGTTCTTC
many	TRBV5-1	TRBD1	TRBJ2-1	CASSLTGTGLGEQFF	TGCGCCAGCAGCTTAACCGGGACAGGGTTGGGTGAGCAGTTCTTC